This is a list of T cell receptor beta chains from one sample in a study of regulatory T cells in long-lasting Graves disease. TCRdb redid the calling of the multiplex PCR reads with MiXCR, one entry per CDR3 protein. The table includes hundreds of thousands of distinct CDR3 sequences, 15% to 20% detected once. These records were also assigned to another study, of T cells in Graves' hyperthyroidism and ophthalmopathy.

Sample: peripheral blood mononuclear cells (PBMCs), taken at new diagnosis, from a patient treated with antithyroid drugs. The receptors were gathered from a woman in her 30s with Graves disease. CDR3s include the opening cysteine and the closing phenylalanine or tryptophan. The D gene is left open where the match is weak. Rows give clone size only sometimes, using once, few, many, or a class for an expanded clone.

d_gene: -; v_gene: TRBV19; abundance: -; j_gene: TRBJ2-5; CDR3aa: CASSLPMETQYF; CDR3nt: TGTGCCAGTAGCCTCCCGATGGAGACCCAGTACTTC
d_gene: -; v_gene: TRBV18; abundance: many; j_gene: TRBJ2-1; CDR3aa: CASSRDRIYNEQFF; CDR3nt: TGTGCCAGCTCACGTGACAGAATCTACAATGAGCAGTTCTTC
d_gene: -; v_gene: TRBV15; abundance: many; j_gene: TRBJ2-3; CDR3aa: CATSRRTASTDTQYF; CDR3nt: TGTGCCACCAGCAGGAGGACAGCGAGCACAGATACGCAGTATTTT
d_gene: TRBD2; v_gene: TRBV28; abundance: many; j_gene: TRBJ2-1; CDR3aa: CASSPWTSGHNEQFF; CDR3nt: TGTGCCAGCAGTCCTTGGACTAGCGGTCACAATGAGCAGTTCTTC
d_gene: -; v_gene: TRBV20-1; abundance: many; j_gene: TRBJ2-7; CDR3aa: CSARLGVYEQYF; CDR3nt: TGCAGTGCTCGGTTGGGGGTTTACGAGCAGTACTTC
d_gene: -; v_gene: TRBV12-3/TRBV12-4; abundance: many; j_gene: TRBJ1-4; CDR3aa: CASSPGGTEKLFF; CDR3nt: TGTGCCAGCAGTCCCGGGGGTACTGAAAAACTGTTTTTT
d_gene: -; v_gene: TRBV2; abundance: few; j_gene: TRBJ2-1; CDR3aa: CASSEQGLTNEQFF; CDR3nt: TGTGCCAGCAGTGAACAAGGGCTGACAAATGAGCAGTTCTTC
d_gene: TRBD1; v_gene: TRBV7-3; abundance: -; j_gene: TRBJ2-1; CDR3aa: CASSSEQGVSRDNEQFF; CDR3nt: TGTGCCAGCAGCTCCGAACAGGGGGTATCACGGGACAATGAGCAGTTCTTC
d_gene: -; v_gene: TRBV7-2; abundance: many; j_gene: TRBJ2-5; CDR3aa: CASSSGETQYF; CDR3nt: TGTGCCAGCAGCTCGGGTGAGACCCAGTACTTC
d_gene: -; v_gene: TRBV3-1; abundance: few; j_gene: TRBJ1-3; CDR3aa: CASSQHPTEGNTIYF; CDR3nt: TGTGCCAGCAGCCAACACCCGACAGAGGGAAACACCATATATTTT
d_gene: -; v_gene: TRBV19; abundance: few; j_gene: TRBJ2-7; CDR3aa: CASSRGGPYEQYF; CDR3nt: TGTGCCAGTAGTCGTGGGGGCCCTTACGAGCAGTACTTC
d_gene: -; v_gene: TRBV28; abundance: many; j_gene: TRBJ2-3; CDR3aa: CASMPSDLHTQYF; CDR3nt: TGTGCCAGCATGCCTAGTGACCTGCATACGCAGTATTTT
d_gene: -; v_gene: TRBV20-1; abundance: -; j_gene: TRBJ2-7; CDR3aa: CSGGGGTVGEQYF; CDR3nt: TGCAGTGGAGGGGGGGGCACAGTGGGCGAGCAGTACTTC
d_gene: TRBD1; v_gene: TRBV20-1; abundance: -; j_gene: TRBJ2-2; CDR3aa: CSTSGGAVGTGELFF; CDR3nt: TGCAGTACTTCAGGGGGAGCCGTGGGCACCGGGGAGCTGTTTTTT
d_gene: -; v_gene: TRBV30; abundance: -; j_gene: TRBJ1-1; CDR3aa: CAWRVKMNTEAFF; CDR3nt: TGTGCCTGGAGGGTTAAGATGAACACTGAAGCTTTCTTT
d_gene: -; v_gene: TRBV28; abundance: many; j_gene: TRBJ2-6; CDR3aa: CASSPWKAGANVLTF; CDR3nt: TGTGCCAGCAGTCCCTGGAAGGCTGGGGCCAACGTCCTGACTTTC
d_gene: -; v_gene: TRBV28; abundance: many; j_gene: TRBJ1-1; CDR3aa: CASSNLGDTTTEAFF; CDR3nt: TGTGCCAGCAGCAACCTCGGGGATACGACCACTGAAGCTTTCTTT
d_gene: -; v_gene: TRBV28; abundance: many; j_gene: TRBJ2-7; CDR3aa: CASRGQGPDGEQYF; CDR3nt: TGTGCCAGCAGGGGGCAGGGGCCGGATGGAGAGCAGTACTTC
d_gene: -; v_gene: TRBV30; abundance: few; j_gene: TRBJ1-4; CDR3aa: CAWAGQFTNEKLFF; CDR3nt: TGTGCCTGGGCAGGACAGTTCACAAATGAAAAACTGTTTTTT
d_gene: TRBD1; v_gene: TRBV7-6; abundance: few; j_gene: TRBJ1-5; CDR3aa: CASSRNTRQGSNQPQHF; CDR3nt: TGTGCCAGCAGCCGCAACACGAGACAGGGGTCCAATCAGCCCCAGCATTTT
d_gene: -; v_gene: TRBV18; abundance: few; j_gene: TRBJ2-3; CDR3aa: CASSQVRQAGTDTQYF; CDR3nt: TGTGCCAGCTCCCAAGTTCGGCAGGCTGGCACAGATACGCAGTATTTT
d_gene: TRBD2; v_gene: TRBV14; abundance: few; j_gene: TRBJ2-1; CDR3aa: CASSPGSGYNEQFF; CDR3nt: TGTGCCAGCAGCCCAGGTAGCGGGTACAATGAGCAGTTCTTC
d_gene: -; v_gene: TRBV28; abundance: many; j_gene: TRBJ2-7; CDR3aa: CASRGSSYEQYF; CDR3nt: TGTGCCAGCAGGGGCAGCTCCTACGAGCAGTACTTC
d_gene: TRBD2; v_gene: TRBV5-5; abundance: few; j_gene: TRBJ2-3; CDR3aa: CASSFYAGGVTDTQYF; CDR3nt: TGTGCCAGCAGCTTCTATGCGGGAGGGGTTACAGATACGCAGTATTTT
d_gene: TRBD2; v_gene: TRBV20-1; abundance: few; j_gene: TRBJ2-1; CDR3aa: CSARDGAGVVDEQFF; CDR3nt: TGCAGTGCTAGAGATGGCGCGGGAGTGGTCGATGAGCAGTTCTTC
d_gene: TRBD2; v_gene: TRBV19; abundance: -; j_gene: TRBJ2-1; CDR3aa: CASSTTSVSYNEQFF; CDR3nt: TGTGCCAGTAGTACTACTAGCGTTTCCTACAATGAGCAGTTCTTC
d_gene: -; v_gene: TRBV12-3/TRBV12-4; abundance: many; j_gene: TRBJ1-6; CDR3aa: CASSFRTSTNSPLHF; CDR3nt: TGTGCCAGCAGTTTCCGGACGTCAACTAATTCACCCCTCCACTTT
d_gene: TRBD2; v_gene: TRBV27; abundance: few; j_gene: TRBJ2-7; CDR3aa: CASSLEGLAYEQYF; CDR3nt: TGTGCCAGCAGTTTGGAGGGACTAGCCTACGAGCAGTACTTC
d_gene: TRBD2; v_gene: TRBV14; abundance: few; j_gene: TRBJ2-7; CDR3aa: CASSQGSGSFYEQYF; CDR3nt: TGTGCCAGCAGCCAAGGGAGCGGGAGTTTCTACGAGCAGTACTTC
d_gene: TRBD2; v_gene: TRBV19; abundance: few; j_gene: TRBJ2-1; CDR3aa: CASSIREGSYNEQFF; CDR3nt: TGTGCCAGTAGTATAAGGGAGGGGTCCTACAATGAGCAGTTCTTC
d_gene: TRBD1; v_gene: TRBV7-9; abundance: many; j_gene: TRBJ1-2; CDR3aa: CASSLAGGGDYGYTF; CDR3nt: TGTGCCAGCAGCTTGGCAGGGGGCGGCGACTATGGCTACACCTTC
d_gene: -; v_gene: TRBV7-9; abundance: -; j_gene: TRBJ1-1; CDR3aa: CASSLLEGAEAFF; CDR3nt: TGTGCCAGCAGCTTATTGGAAGGGGCCGAAGCTTTCTTT
d_gene: -; v_gene: TRBV19; abundance: -; j_gene: TRBJ2-2; CDR3aa: CASSLPRVYIGELFF; CDR3nt: TGTGCCAGTAGTCTCCCGAGGGTCTACATAGGGGAGCTGTTTTTT
d_gene: -; v_gene: TRBV20-1; abundance: -; j_gene: TRBJ1-1; CDR3aa: CSAPLGRMNTEAFF; CDR3nt: TGCAGTGCCCCCTTGGGGCGGATGAACACTGAAGCTTTCTTT
d_gene: -; v_gene: TRBV9; abundance: many; j_gene: TRBJ2-7; CDR3aa: CASSVGQGPLEQYF; CDR3nt: TGTGCCAGCAGCGTAGGTCAGGGCCCCCTCGAGCAGTACTTC
d_gene: -; v_gene: TRBV19; abundance: -; j_gene: TRBJ1-2; CDR3aa: CASSTNGKFFGYTF; CDR3nt: TGTGCCAGTAGTACTAACGGGAAATTTTTCGGCTACACCTTC